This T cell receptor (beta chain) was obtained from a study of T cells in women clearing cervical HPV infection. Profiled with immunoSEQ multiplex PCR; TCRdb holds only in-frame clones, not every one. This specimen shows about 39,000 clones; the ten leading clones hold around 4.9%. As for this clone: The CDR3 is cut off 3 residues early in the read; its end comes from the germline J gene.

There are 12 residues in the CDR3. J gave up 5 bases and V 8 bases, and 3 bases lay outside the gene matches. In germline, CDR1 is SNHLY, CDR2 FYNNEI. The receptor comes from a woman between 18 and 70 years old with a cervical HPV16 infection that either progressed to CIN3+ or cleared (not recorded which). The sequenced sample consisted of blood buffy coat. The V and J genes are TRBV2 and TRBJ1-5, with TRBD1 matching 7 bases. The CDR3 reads CASGTDHQPQHF. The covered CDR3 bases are TGTGCCAGCGGGACAGACCATCAGCCC. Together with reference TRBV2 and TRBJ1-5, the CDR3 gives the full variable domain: EPEVTQTPSHQVTQMGQEVILRCVPISNHLYFYWYRQILGQKVEFLVSFYNNEISEKSEIFDDQFSVERPDGSNFTLKIRSTKLEDSAMYFCASGTDHQPQHFGDGTRLSIL.